These 23 T cell receptor beta chains originate from one sample sequenced in a study of T cells in Graves' hyperthyroidism and ophthalmopathy. TCR beta CDR3 regions were amplified from RNA transcripts. HTBI primers were the set used in a first-round RT-PCR of the TCR CDR3. TCRdb re-called the multiplex PCR reads with MiXCR, one entry per CDR3 protein. The data hold around 300,000 distinct CDR3 sequences, with 15% observed a single time. The sample taken for sequencing was blood. The receptors stem from a woman in her fifties or sixties with Graves' hyperthyroidism that later progressed to Graves' ophthalmopathy.

V and J are TRBV7-9 and TRBJ2-5; tentatively, D is TRBD1 (5 bases). Trimming shortened V by 5 bases and J by 5 bases, and 15 bases separated the two germline ends. The CDR3 sequence is 14 residues long. Germline assignment: CDR1 SEHNR and CDR2 FQNEAQ (reference sequence). The chain's CDR3 is CASSADTWWETQYF. The CDR3 nucleotides read TGTGCCAGCAGCGCGGACACCTGGTGGGAGACCCAGTACTTC.

At least ten counts were recorded for this clonotype. This chain's CDR3 is CASSLMGGETQYF. The CDR3, as DNA: TGCGCCAGCAGCTTGATGGGGGGCGAGACCCAGTACTTC. This chain links TRBV5-1 with TRBJ2-5; D is tentatively TRBD1 or TRBD2 (6 bases each). The CDR3 extends over 13 amino acids. V was shortened by 1 base and J by 5 bases, with 9 bases between the two germline ends. Looked up from germline, CDR1 is SGHRS and CDR2 is YFSETQ.

This clonotype has a count of ten or more. This rearrangement joins TRBV6-1 to TRBJ2-7, with TRBD2 identical over 8 bases. Germline V gene sequence: CDR1 MNHNS, CDR2 SASEGT. V was pared by 2 bases and J by 5 bases, with 5 bases of the junction left unmatched. The CDR3 has 14 residues. Written as DNA, the CDR3 is TGTGCCAGCAGTGAACGGGGGGGTCCGCACGAGCAGTACTTC. As protein: CASSERGGPHEQYF.

This clonotype was counted many times. The chain has TRBV4-1 and TRBJ1-5, with 9 positions matching TRBD1. The ends lost 4 bases at V and 4 bases at J; junction bases unmatched: 5. The CDR3 has 15 amino acids. Germline V gene sequence: CDR1 MGHRA, CDR2 YSYEKL. The CDR3 region is CASSLLTGGNQPQHF. In nucleotides, the CDR3 is TGCGCCAGCAGCCTATTGACAGGGGGGAATCAGCCCCAGCATTTT.

This clonotype has a count of ten or more. CDR3 sequence (DNA): TGTGCCAGCAGTTACTCATTCGCTGAAGCGGGCAATTACGAGCAGTACTTC. Translating it yields CASSYSFAEAGNYEQYF. The gene calls are TRBV6-6 and TRBJ2-7; D is possibly TRBD2 (6 bases). V was shortened by 0 bases and J by 4 bases, with 19 bases between the two germline ends. Per germline, CDR1 MNHNY and CDR2 SVGAGI (reference sequence). This CDR3 has 17 amino acids.

This clonotype has ten or more counts. The V gene is TRBV30, the J gene TRBJ1-2; 7 bases are shared with TRBD1. The V segment lost 5 bases and the J segment 4 bases; nucleotides outside the gene matches: 7. This CDR3 comprises 13 residues. Germline CDR1 reads GTSNPN; CDR2 reads SVGIG (reference sequence). The CDR3 region has the DNA TGTGCCTGGGCTGACAGGGTAGGCTATGGCTACACCTTC. It translates to CAWADRVGYGYTF.

There are many counts of this clonotype. The chain employs TRBV7-2 and TRBJ2-3; 11 bases map to TRBD2. The length of the CDR3 is 18 residues. Trimming cost V 3 bases and J 4 bases; bases outside gene matches: 12. Germline V CDR1 and CDR2: SGHTA, FQGNSA. Here the CDR3 DNA reads TGTGCCAGCAGCTTTCTTAGCGGGAGGGGTTCCTTCCCAGATACGCAGTATTTT. Translating gives CASSFLSGRGSFPDTQYF.

V usage is TRBV6-5 and J usage is TRBJ2-7, with D perhaps matching TRBD1 (6 bases). The V end was cut by 0 bases, the J end by 5 bases, with 14 bases between. Germline V CDR1 and CDR2: MNHEY, SVGAGI. CDR3 length equals 15 residues. This chain's CDR3 is CASSYSVQGSHEQYF. CDR3 bases: TGTGCCAGCAGTTACTCGGTACAGGGATCCCACGAGCAGTACTTC.

Only one count was recorded for this clonotype. V is TRBV11-2 and J is TRBJ2-1; tentatively, D is TRBD2 (5 bases). V lost 6 bases and J lost 6, with 9 bases in between. The CDR3 consists of 12 residues. Germline V lookup: CDR1 SGHAT, CDR2 FQNNGV. This chain's CDR3 is CASSPGFNEQFF. The DNA for the CDR3 is TGTGCCAGCAGTCCGGGGTTCAATGAGCAGTTCTTC.

This clonotype was counted ten times or more. V is TRBV10-3 and J is TRBJ1-2; perhaps TRBD1 as D (6 bases). The CDR3 is 14 residues long. The germline V and J ends were trimmed by 3 bases and 3 bases, with 11 bases remaining between them. Germline lookup yields CDR1 ENHRY and CDR2 SYGVKD. This chain's CDR3 is CAISDGGPYYGYTF. CDR3 coding DNA: TGTGCCATCAGTGACGGGGGGCCATACTATGGCTACACCTTC.

This clonotype was seen ten or more times. This chain connects TRBV3-1 to TRBJ1-6; possible D gene TRBD1, 5 bases. The V and J ends lost 6 bases and 16 bases respectively, with 19 bases between them. Germline CDR1 is LGHDT and CDR2 is YNNKEL (reference sequence). This CDR3 is built from 13 residues. DNA for the CDR3: TGTGCCAGCAGTCGGACCGGGACGCCTTATCTCCACTTT. Protein sequence: CASSRTGTPYLHF.

The table lists this clonotype with a few counts. This may come from a read error, since a much larger clone is one base off. This sequence joins TRBV5-6 and TRBJ1-1; D is unclear. CDR1 and CDR2 from the germline V gene are SGHDT and YYEEEE. CDR3 size: 12 residues. The V end was cut by 2 bases, the J end by 4 bases, with 6 bases between. CDR3: CASSFGVTEAFF. Written as DNA, the CDR3 is TGTGCCAGCAGCTTCGGGGTCACTGAAGCTTTCTTT.

The sample holds many counts of this clonotype. J is TRBJ2-5 and V is TRBV10-2; tentatively, D is TRBD2 (6 bases). Trimming shortened V by 0 bases and J by 5 bases, and 13 bases separated the two germline ends. In germline, CDR1 is WSHSY, CDR2 SAAADI. This CDR3 has 15 amino acids. Here the CDR3 DNA reads TGCGCCAGCAGTGAGTCGGAAAGAAGCGGGGAGACCCAGTACTTC. Amino acid sequence: CASSESERSGETQYF.

This clonotype was seen repeatedly, ten times or more. The chain has TRBV7-3 and TRBJ2-5; 7 bases align to TRBD2. The germline gives CDR1 SGHTA, CDR2 FQGTGA. This CDR3 contains 15 residues. J gave up 2 bases and V 5 bases, and 8 bases lay outside the gene matches. DNA for the CDR3: TGTGCCAGCAGCCCGTCGGGGGGTCAGCAAGAGACCCAGTACTTC. Translated, it gives CASSPSGGQQETQYF.

J is TRBJ2-7 and V is TRBV7-2; possibly TRBD1 for D (5 bases). V lost 5 bases and J 2 bases, leaving 13 bases between the germline ends. Per the germline V gene, CDR1 is SGHTA and CDR2 is FQGNSA. The CDR3 totals 14 residues. The CDR3 nucleotides are TGTGCCAGCAGCGCCGGCAGGGTACCCTACGAGCAGTACTTC. Protein sequence: CASSAGRVPYEQYF.

This clonotype was counted many times. The chain is built from TRBV14 and TRBJ2-1; D might be TRBD2 (6 bases). V lost 3 bases to trimming and J lost 7 bases, with 7 bases between them. CDR3 length: 12 amino acids. Germline lookup yields CDR1 SGHDN and CDR2 FVKESK. The CDR3 protein is CASSHSGNEQFF. CDR3 nucleotide sequence: TGTGCCAGCAGCCACAGCGGGAATGAGCAGTTCTTC. The whole variable domain, filled in from reference TRBV14 and TRBJ2-1, reads EAGVTQFPSHSVIEKGQTVTLRCDPISGHDNLYWYRRVMGKEIKFLLHFVKESKQDESGMPNNRFLAERTGGTYSTLKVQPAELEDSGVYFCASSHSGNEQFFGPGTRLTVL.

This clonotype was detected many times. This chain connects TRBV28 to TRBJ2-3; 9 nucleotides match TRBD2. The germline gives CDR1 MDHEN, CDR2 SYDVKM. The V gene end was trimmed by 5 bases and the J gene end by 4 bases; junction bases not matched to a gene: 10. The CDR3 contains 16 residues. The CDR3 coding sequence is TGTGCCAGCAGTGCACCCTTAGCGGGAGTCCCAGATACGCAGTATTTT. Amino acids: CASSAPLAGVPDTQYF. The variable domain in full, completed from reference TRBV28 and TRBJ2-3, reads DVKVTQSSRYLVKRTGEKVFLECVQDMDHENMFWYRQDPGLGLRLIYFSYDVKMKEKGDIPEGYSVSREKKERFSLILESASTNQTSMYLCASSAPLAGVPDTQYFGPGTRLTVL.

The rearrangement joins TRBV28 to TRBJ2-5; weak D call: TRBD2 (5 bases). Germline-derived CDR1 and CDR2 are MDHEN and SYDVKM. The CDR3 has 12 residues. The ends were cut back, 5 bases at V and 5 bases at J, with 9 bases in the middle. The CDR3 DNA reads TGTGCCAGCAGTGGAGGAGGTGAGACCCAGTACTTC. Its translation: CASSGGGETQYF. Combining the CDR3 with reference TRBV28 and TRBJ2-5 gives the whole variable domain DVKVTQSSRYLVKRTGEKVFLECVQDMDHENMFWYRQDPGLGLRLIYFSYDVKMKEKGDIPEGYSVSREKKERFSLILESASTNQTSMYLCASSGGGETQYFGPGTRLLVL.

This clonotype was seen at least ten times. The chain carries TRBV3-1 and TRBJ2-3; 7 nucleotides line up with TRBD2. Trimming removed 7 bases from V and 2 bases from J; junction bases left unmatched: 6. This CDR3 region has 14 residues. Germline V gene lookup returns CDR1 LGHDT and CDR2 YNNKEL (reference sequence). CDR3 in DNA: TGTGCCAGCACCCAGACTAGCTACACAGATACGCAGTATTTT. Protein sequence: CASTQTSYTDTQYF.

Concerning this clonotype: The germline gene is not matched at one end of the junction; a read error may be the cause. This sequence joins TRBV2 and TRBJ1-5, with TRBD1 matching 8 bases. The germline V gene has CDR1 SNHLY and CDR2 FYNNEI. CDR3 length: 16 amino acids. The CDR3 protein is CASSGQGARSTQPQHF. The CDR3 nucleotides are TGTGCCAGCAGTGGCCAGGGGGCTCGGAGCACTCAGCCCCAGCATTTT. The whole variable domain, remainder taken from reference TRBV2 and TRBJ1-5, is EPEVTQTPSHQVTQMGQEVILRCVPISNHLYFYWYRQILGQKVEFLVSFYNNEISEKSEIFDDQFSVERPDGSNFTLKIRSTKLEDSAMYFCASSGQGARSTQPQHFGDGTRLSIL.

This clonotype occurred many times. This rearrangement joins TRBV11-1 to TRBJ2-7; 8 bases are a match to TRBD1. From germline, CDR1 is SGHAT and CDR2 FQDESV (reference sequence). After removal of 5 bases from V and 9 bases from J, the junction contained 9 bases not matched to a gene. The CDR3 sequence is 13 residues long. CDR3 coding DNA: TGTGCCAGCAGCCCTAGCCAGGGGGCCCTGCAGTACTTC. Translated, it gives CASSPSQGALQYF.

This clonotype has at least ten counts. The V and J genes are TRBV5-1 and TRBJ2-7, with 14 positions matching TRBD2. The germline gives CDR1 SGHRS, CDR2 YFSETQ. The trim removed 0 bases at V and 2 bases at J, leaving 1 base unmatched. There are 16 residues in the CDR3. CDR3 loop: CASSLGLAGGPYEQYF. The DNA of the CDR3 is TGCGCCAGCAGCTTGGGACTAGCGGGAGGGCCCTACGAGCAGTACTTC.

This clonotype has ten or more counts. Compared with germline, one end of the junction differs, possibly owing to a read error. The J gene is TRBJ2-5, the V gene TRBV18; D gene unclear. There are 15 residues in the CDR3. Germline lookup yields CDR1 KGHSH and CDR2 LQKENI. CDR3 in DNA: TGTGCCAGCTCGCCACAATCCTACTTCCAAGAGACCCAGTACTTC. Protein product: CASSPQSYFQETQYF.